This T cell receptor beta chain was recovered during a study of sequential checkpoint blockade in melanoma. Turning to this clone: Its antigen is unidentified.

Stated treatment: randomized to nivolumab then ipilimumab (arm A) or the reverse (arm B). General study points: Rising tumor T-cell fraction and clonality meant about 30 times likelier benefit.

The length of the CDR3 is 15 residues. Germline V CDR1 and CDR2: SGHNT, YENEEA. V dropped 2 bases and J dropped 2; count of bases not matched to a gene: 4. Sequencing was performed with immunoSEQ multiplex PCR; in TCRdb, only in-frame clones are kept and a portion is missing. The repertoire holds roughly 9,000 clones, with 27% as singletons. The sequencing here drew on tumor tissue (inferred from file names), taken from a patient given nivolumab and ipilimumab in sequence. The rearrangement joins TRBV11-3 to TRBJ2-3; 7 bases are a match to TRBD1. The TCR was taken from a human donor with melanoma. The CDR3 nucleotides read TGTGCCAGCAGCTTAAGGACAGGCCACACAGATACGCAGTATTTT. It encodes CASSLRTGHTDTQYF.